This record covers a single T cell receptor (beta chain). Its antigen remains unknown. This may come from a read error, since a much larger clone is one base off. Germline CDR1 is SSHAT and CDR2 is FNYEAQ (reference sequence). This CDR3 spans 14 amino acids. This sample was included in a study of tumor and adjacent non-tumor tissue in lung cancer. Study information: Stage I to III disease affected 10 men and about five women aged roughly 31 to 80. Study-wide points: Top 100 clones took a larger repertoire share in normal lung.

The library came from three nested PCR rounds adapted from ARM-PCR protocols. TCRdb analysed the multiplex PCR reads with MiXCR anew, one entry per CDR3 protein. The sample records 94,000 or so distinct CDR3 sequences, roughly three quarters being singletons. No cell sorting was done before RNA was extracted from the tissue. This non-tumor lung sample came from over 3 cm beyond the tumor edge. The sample consisted of distant non-tumor lung tissue. This clonotype was obtained from a woman aged 45-65 years with non-small cell lung cancer. The V gene is TRBV7-7, the J gene TRBJ2-5; a weak D match, TRBD2 (6 bases). This chain's CDR3 is CTSSSDSLQETQYF. The CDR3 DNA sequence: TGTACTAGCAGCTCCGACTCCTTGCAAGAGACCCAGTACTTC.